Below are 21 T cell receptor beta chains sequenced from a single sample in a study of blood T cell repertoires in COVID-19 (TCRdb year 2020). Library method: the immunoSEQ multiplex PCR assay. This is the immuneACCESS table as TCRdb keeps it, with only in-frame sequences that have V and J called. A part of the clones is gone; compared with another copy, unresolved V genes explain less than half, and the rest is unexplained. For this sample there are approximately 240,000 clones; around 86% appear just once. The top ten hold about 3.1% of the sample. The specimen sequenced was peripheral blood. The receptors were gathered from a woman in her thirties who had recovered from COVID-19.

V and J are TRBV19 and TRBJ1-2; TRBD1 might be the D (6 bases). Trimming took off 4 bases at V and 2 bases at J, with 11 bases between the two ends. This CDR3 is 14 amino acids long. CDR1 is LNHDA, CDR2 SQIVND, per germline (reference sequence). The CDR3 DNA sequence: TGTGCCAGTAGTACCCAGACAGGAAACTATGGCTACACCTTC. Amino acids: CASSTQTGNYGYTF.

The chain links TRBV5-4 to TRBJ2-1; no clear D. V lost 0 bases and J lost 11, with 6 bases in between. Germline V lookup: CDR1 SGHNT, CDR2 YYREEE (reference sequence). CDR3 length: 11 residues. The CDR3 sequence: CASSLGGKQFF. CDR3 nucleotides: TGTGCCAGCAGCTTGGGAGGAAAGCAGTTCTTC.

The V and J genes are TRBV7-2 and TRBJ2-5, with 7 positions matching TRBD1. Unmatched junction bases numbered 6, after V lost 4 bases and J lost 1 base. The CDR3 is made up of 15 amino acids. In germline, CDR1 is SGHTA, CDR2 FQGNSA. The CDR3 region is CASSSGDSIQETQYF. CDR3 bases: TGTGCCAGCAGCTCCGGGGACAGTATCCAAGAGACCCAGTACTTC.

This chain joins TRBV10-1 and TRBJ2-3; TRBD2 agrees at 12 bases. J lost 3 bases, V lost 4 bases, and 5 bases had no gene match. Germline lookup yields CDR1 WNHNN and CDR2 SYGVQD (reference sequence). The CDR3 sequence is 16 residues long. DNA for the CDR3: TGCGCCAGCAGTGCACTAGCGGGGGGCCAGACAGATACGCAGTATTTT. It encodes CASSALAGGQTDTQYF.

This chain uses TRBV11-2 with TRBJ2-5; TRBD2 matches 7 bases. This CDR3 has 16 residues. V lost 4 bases to trimming and J lost 4 bases; unmatched junction nucleotides: 12. In germline, CDR1 is SGHAT, CDR2 FQNNGV. DNA of the CDR3: TGTGCCAGCAGCTCGAGGGGTTACAGCGGGGTAGAGACCCAGTACTTC. Translating gives CASSSRGYSGVETQYF.

The V gene is TRBV5-1, the J gene TRBJ2-7; D possibly corresponds to TRBD2 (5 bases). Germline V lookup: CDR1 SGHRS, CDR2 YFSETQ. There are 16 residues in the CDR3. Trimming removed 0 bases at V and 2 bases at J, with 15 bases between. The CDR3 region is CASSLGGAIEPYEQYF. CDR3 coding DNA: TGCGCCAGCAGCTTGGGGGGAGCTATAGAGCCCTACGAGCAGTACTTC.

The V gene is TRBV7-9, the J gene TRBJ1-4; the match to TRBD1 covers 8 bases. Germline V gives CDR1 SEHNR, CDR2 FQNEAQ (reference sequence). Trimming took 5 bases from V and 4 from J; bases not matched to a gene: 6. The CDR3 has 15 residues. CDR3 bases: TGTGCCAGCAGCCCGCAGGGGGCGCTTAATGAAAAACTGTTTTTT. Its translation is CASSPQGALNEKLFF.

The chain couples TRBV3-1 (or the pseudogene TRBV3-2) to TRBJ2-3, with 9 bases lining up with TRBD2. The CDR3 is 15 residues long. J lost 6 bases, V lost 3 bases, and 7 bases had no gene match. The germline CDR1 and CDR2 sequences are LGHDT and YNNKEL (reference sequence). The CDR3 DNA sequence: TGTGCCAGCAGCCAGACCGTTGCGGGGGGGGATACGCAGTATTTT. It translates to CASSQTVAGGDTQYF.

The chain is built from TRBV4-3 and TRBJ1-2, with a possible D match to TRBD1 (6 bases). Trimming left V 0 bases short and J 13 bases short, with 18 bases between. This CDR3 has 14 residues. Per the germline V gene, CDR1 is LGHNA and CDR2 is YSLEER. In nucleotides, the CDR3 is TGCGCCAGCAGCCAAGATCGGGGACCAGGGGCAGGCACCTTC. Its protein product is CASSQDRGPGAGTF.

The chain has TRBV29-1 and TRBJ2-7, with TRBD1 matching over 8 bases. The CDR3 extends over 14 amino acids. Germline CDR1 SQVTM, CDR2 ANQGSEA. Losses at the gene ends were 6 bases for V and 8 bases for J; bases not matched to a gene: 15. CDR3 residues: CSVAYDRGRLKQYF. For the CDR3, the DNA is TGCAGCGTCGCGTACGACAGGGGCCGGTTAAAGCAGTACTTC.

In DNA, the CDR3 is TGTGCCAGCAGCTCCCCGGGACAGGGGTACGGTGAGCAGTTCTTC. Translated: CASSSPGQGYGEQFF. V usage is TRBV7-2 and J usage is TRBJ2-1, with 10 bases lining up with TRBD1. Germline trimming cut 4 bases from V and 9 bases from J; bases unmatched to any gene: 9. CDR1 is SGHTA and CDR2 is FQGNSA in the germline V gene. The CDR3 extends over 15 amino acids.

This chain uses TRBV2 with TRBJ1-4, with a weak D call TRBD1 (6 bases). Germline V gives CDR1 SNHLY, CDR2 FYNNEI. The CDR3 covers 15 residues. The ends were cut back, 6 bases at V and 11 bases at J, with 22 bases in the middle. As DNA, the CDR3 is TGTGCCAGCAGGGAGGACCCGCGGACAGCCGCGAAACTGTTTTTT. Translation gives CASREDPRTAAKLFF. The full variable domain, in which reference TRBV2 and TRBJ1-4 provide the parts outside the CDR3, is EPEVTQTPSHQVTQMGQEVILRCVPISNHLYFYWYRQILGQKVEFLVSFYNNEISEKSEIFDDQFSVERPDGSNFTLKIRSTKLEDSAMYFCASREDPRTAAKLFFGSGTQLSVL.

This clone showed up just a few times. The genes are TRBV7-2 and TRBJ2-2; D remains unclear. Germline CDR1 is SGHTA and CDR2 is FQGNSA. V was shortened by 2 bases and J by 9 bases, with 4 bases between the two germline ends. CDR3 length: 11 amino acids. This CDR3 is CASSLLRELFF. The CDR3 bases are TGTGCCAGCAGCTTACTCCGGGAGCTGTTTTTT.

The chain employs TRBV10-2 and TRBJ1-1, with D possibly TRBD1 on 6 matching bases. This CDR3 contains 13 residues. Trimming took off 6 bases at V and 1 base at J, with 9 bases between the two ends. Germline assignment: CDR1 WSHSY and CDR2 SAAADI. This CDR3 is CASRRGWNTEAFF. DNA of the CDR3: TGCGCCAGCAGGAGGGGGTGGAACACTGAAGCTTTCTTT.

This clone has just a few counts. The DNA of the CDR3 is TGCGCCAGCAGCTTGGGACAGGAGTACAATGAGCAGTTCTTC. Its protein product is CASSLGQEYNEQFF. V is TRBV5-1 and J is TRBJ2-1; the D gene is possibly TRBD1 (6 bases). With 0 bases removed from V and 4 bases from J, the gap between germline ends came to 8 bases. In germline, CDR1 is SGHRS, CDR2 YFSETQ. The CDR3 loop spans 14 amino acids. Full variable domain (rest looked up from reference TRBV5-1 and TRBJ2-1): KAGVTQTPRYLIKTRGQQVTLSCSPISGHRSVSWYQQTPGQGLQFLFEYFSETQRNKGNFPGRFSGRQFSNSRSEMNVSTLELGDSALYLCASSLGQEYNEQFFGPGTRLTVL.

The rearrangement uses TRBV9 and TRBJ2-5; D is perhaps TRBD1 (5 bases). Germline CDR1 and CDR2: SGDLS and YYNGEE. V dropped 3 bases and J dropped 4 bases, with 13 bases sitting between them. There are 14 residues in the CDR3. In DNA form, the CDR3 reads TGTGCCAGCAGCGCAGGGTCATGGGGAGAGACCCAGTACTTC. The encoded protein is CASSAGSWGETQYF.

This clone was seen a few times. The rearrangement uses TRBV2 and TRBJ2-7, with a weak D call TRBD1 (6 bases). Germline V lookup: CDR1 SNHLY, CDR2 FYNNEI. V lost 3 bases and J 6 bases, leaving 12 bases between the germline ends. The CDR3 contains 13 residues. This CDR3 reads CASSENPGVEQYF. For the CDR3, the DNA is TGTGCCAGCAGTGAGAATCCAGGGGTCGAGCAGTACTTC.

This chain connects TRBV7-8 to TRBJ2-7; D is possibly TRBD2 (7 bases). CDR1 is SGHVS, CDR2 FQNEAQ, per germline. This CDR3 comprises 15 residues. Between the trimmed V and J ends, which lost 3 bases and 1 base, there was a span of 13 bases. Here the CDR3 DNA reads TGTGCCAGCAGCTTGAGCGGGACACTATCCTACGAGCAGTACTTC. Protein sequence: CASSLSGTLSYEQYF.

The count of this clone is one. V usage is TRBV30 and J usage is TRBJ1-1, with TRBD1 as a possible D gene (5 bases). The CDR3 covers 14 residues. Germline V lookup: CDR1 GTSNPN, CDR2 SVGIG (reference sequence). Trimming took 2 bases from V and 1 from J, leaving 11 bases between them. CDR3 nucleotides: TGTGCCTGGAGTCCCCCGGACAAGAACACTGAAGCTTTCTTT. The encoded protein is CAWSPPDKNTEAFF. The full variable domain, with the rest looked up from reference TRBV30 and TRBJ1-1, is SQTIHQWPATLVQPVGSPLSLECTVEGTSNPNLYWYRQAAGRGLQLLFYSVGIGQISSEVPQNLSASRPQDRQFILSSKKLLLSDSGFYLCAWSPPDKNTEAFFGQGTRLTVV.

The rearrangement joins TRBV6-2 or TRBV6-3 to TRBJ1-1; D not certain. The V gene lost 3 bases and the J gene lost 0 bases, with 11 bases spanning the gap. Germline CDR1 and CDR2: MNHEY and SVGEGT. This CDR3 comprises 15 residues. CDR3 bases: TGTGCCAGCAGTTATGGTTCGAGCATGAACACTGAAGCTTTCTTT. It encodes CASSYGSSMNTEAFF.

The chain has TRBV5-6 and TRBJ2-2; 10 nucleotides align to TRBD2. From germline, CDR1 is SGHDT and CDR2 YYEEEE. The CDR3 runs to 16 residues. V was pared by 1 base and J by 2 bases, with 2 bases of the junction left unmatched. The CDR3: CASSLILAGNTGELFF. The DNA of the CDR3 is TGTGCCAGCAGCTTGATACTAGCGGGAAACACCGGGGAGCTGTTTTTT.